The rows below give T cell receptor beta chains drawn from one sample of a study of Ad26.COV2.S vaccination and SARS-CoV-2 variants. The data were produced by immunoSEQ multiplex PCR, yet TCRdb's version contains in-frame clones alone and is incomplete. The profile shows fewer than 600,000 clones, 80% to 90% of them singletons. This specimen consisted of peripheral blood, obtained in a trial of Ad26.COV2.S vaccine versus placebo. The source is a person aged 18-65 years who received the Ad26.COV2.S COVID-19 vaccine or a placebo. Each CDR3 is given with its conserved first and last residue. A D gene is named only where the DNA matches it firmly. Only part of the rows carry a size: once, few, many, or a class if the clone is expanded.

clone size: NA
D gene: NA
J gene: TRBJ2-1
V gene: TRBV6-5
CDR3 DNA: TGTGCCAGCAGTTATAGGCTAGCCCTTCACAATGAGCAGTTCTTC
CDR3 protein: CASSYRLALHNEQFF

clone size: NA
D gene: TRBD1
J gene: TRBJ1-3
V gene: TRBV9
CDR3 DNA: TGTGCCAGCAGCAAAGGACAGGTAGTCTCTGGAAACACCATATATTTT
CDR3 protein: CASSKGQVVSGNTIYF

clone size: NA
D gene: TRBD1
J gene: TRBJ1-1
V gene: TRBV7-9
CDR3 DNA: TGTGCCAGCAGCCTACAGGGGGCCGGCACTGAAGCTTTCTTT
CDR3 protein: CASSLQGAGTEAFF

clone size: few
D gene: NA
J gene: TRBJ1-3
V gene: TRBV2
CDR3 DNA: TGTGCCAGCAGGCCTACAGGGACTAGAAACACCATATATTTT
CDR3 protein: CASRPTGTRNTIYF

clone size: few
D gene: NA
J gene: TRBJ2-2
V gene: TRBV4-3
CDR3 DNA: TGCGCCAGCAGCCAAGACAGACTGAACACCGGGGAGCTGTTTTTT
CDR3 protein: CASSQDRLNTGELFF

clone size: NA
D gene: TRBD2
J gene: TRBJ2-1
V gene: TRBV28
CDR3 DNA: TGTGCCAGCACGACTAGCCCGTACAATGAGCAGTTCTTC
CDR3 protein: CASTTSPYNEQFF

clone size: NA
D gene: NA
J gene: TRBJ2-3
V gene: TRBV5-1
CDR3 DNA: TGCGCCAGCAGCTTGCGCGGGGACGGCACAGATACGCAGTATTTT
CDR3 protein: CASSLRGDGTDTQYF

clone size: NA
D gene: NA
J gene: TRBJ1-1
V gene: TRBV11-3
CDR3 DNA: TGTGCCAGCAGTTCGGGTTTGAACACTGAAGCTTTCTTT
CDR3 protein: CASSSGLNTEAFF

clone size: NA
D gene: NA
J gene: TRBJ2-2
V gene: TRBV18
CDR3 DNA: TGTGCCAGCTCACCGGGCACCGGGGAGCTGTTTTTT
CDR3 protein: CASSPGTGELFF

clone size: NA
D gene: TRBD1
J gene: TRBJ1-2
V gene: TRBV13
CDR3 DNA: TGTGCCAGCAGCTTCCGGGACAGAGGGTATGGCTACACCTTC
CDR3 protein: CASSFRDRGYGYTF

clone size: few
D gene: NA
J gene: TRBJ1-2
V gene: TRBV6-2/TRBV6-3
CDR3 DNA: TGTGCCAGCAGTTACGGGACACATGTTGGCTACACCTTC
CDR3 protein: CASSYGTHVGYTF

clone size: NA
D gene: NA
J gene: TRBJ2-7
V gene: TRBV9
CDR3 DNA: TGTGCCAGCAGCGTAGCCCCTCTGCTGGGCGAGCAGTACTTC
CDR3 protein: CASSVAPLLGEQYF

clone size: NA
D gene: NA
J gene: TRBJ2-7
V gene: TRBV9
CDR3 DNA: TGTGCCAGCAGCGTAGGGGGGTCCTCCTCCGAGCAGTACTTC
CDR3 protein: CASSVGGSSSEQYF

clone size: NA
D gene: NA
J gene: TRBJ1-1
V gene: TRBV13
CDR3 DNA: TGTGCCAGCAGCTCCATGGACAGGAACACTGAAGCTTTCTTT
CDR3 protein: CASSSMDRNTEAFF

clone size: NA
D gene: TRBD1
J gene: TRBJ1-2
V gene: TRBV29-1
CDR3 DNA: TGCAGTACAGGGGATGACTATGGCTACACCTTC
CDR3 protein: CSTGDDYGYTF

clone size: NA
D gene: NA
J gene: TRBJ2-2
V gene: TRBV11-2
CDR3 DNA: TGTGCCAGCAGCTTCGACCCCGGGGAGCTGTTTTTT
CDR3 protein: CASSFDPGELFF

clone size: NA
D gene: TRBD1
J gene: TRBJ1-1
V gene: TRBV7-2
CDR3 DNA: TGTGCCAGCAGCCAGCAGGGGGCGAACACTGAAGCTTTCTTT
CDR3 protein: CASSQQGANTEAFF